The present T cell receptor beta chain was sequenced within a study of blood T cell repertoires in COVID-19. Participants were aged roughly 18 to 89 years from about two dozen US areas. The CDR3 is 14 amino acids. Per germline, CDR1 MNHEY and CDR2 SMNVEV (reference sequence). Notes on this clone: Relative to the germline gene, one junction end is altered; a read error may explain this.

Clones were sequenced by immunoSEQ multiplex PCR, and TCRdb holds only the in-frame ones, with some missing. The sample comprises roughly 260,000 clones, around 90% of which are singletons, and over 6% rests with the top ten. Sequenced sample: PBMCs or T cells enriched from blood (not recorded which). The chain uses TRBV27 and TRBJ2-5; 9 bases line up with TRBD1. This TCR derives from a woman between 25 and 40 years old with acute COVID-19. In nucleotides, the CDR3 is TGTGCCAGCAGTCTTAACAGGGGGCTGGAGATCCAGTACTTC. Translation gives CASSLNRGLEIQYF.